This T cell receptor (beta chain) derives from a study of blood T cell repertoires in COVID-19. Study as a whole: COVID-19 samples from acute and convalescent phases originated in the United States, Italy and Spain. T cells, B-cell-depleted T cells, or PBMCs supplied cDNA or gDNA.

This CDR3 is 16 amino acids long. Trimming removed 0 bases from V and 10 bases from J; junction bases left unmatched: 7. The V gene's germline CDR1 is MNHEY and CDR2 SVGAGI. Authors' methods: The assay estimated nucleated cells by amplifying reference gene primers. The method was immunoSEQ multiplex PCR; TCRdb's version includes in-frame clones alone and lacks a portion of them. That table furnishes V, J and clone size, whereas the DNA furnished D and trimming. The table has 250,000 or so clones, roughly nine tenths seen once; the top ten hold roughly 8.5%. This chain joins TRBV6-5 and TRBJ1-4, with 11 bases identical to TRBD1. The clonotype originates from a man in his forties with active or convalescent COVID-19. The specimen sequenced was peripheral blood. CDR3 nucleotide sequence: TGTGCCAGCAGTTACTCGCACCCGGGACAGGGGGGAAAACTGTTTTTT. It codes for CASSYSHPGQGGKLFF.